This T cell receptor (beta chain) was captured in a study of cytomegalovirus exposure and HLA in healthy donors. General study results and limits: A later analysis reported that several of the most significant clusters appeared to be linked to common viral pathogens, among them Epstein-Barr virus. Using the classifier, cytomegalovirus status was reportedly diagnosed with high specificity and sensitivity. The listing of 150 to 200 TCR beta chains classed them as cytomegalovirus-associated. In a later analysis, productive TCRs from donors in an Asian-associated ancestry cluster reportedly carried fewer N-insertions than the cohort mean.

Notes on this clone: The antigen is not known.

This CDR3 region has 14 residues. Germline V gives CDR1 SGHDT, CDR2 YYEEEE. V was trimmed by 4 bases and J by 7 bases, leaving 15 bases between them. It was with 60 Vbeta and 13 Jbeta primers that the PCR ran. The repertoire was sequenced with immunoSEQ multiplex PCR; TCRdb's copy has only in-frame clones and lacks some. The sample consists of 150,000 to 200,000 clones, around four fifths of them appearing once. V gene TRBV5-6 combines with J gene TRBJ1-5; D uncertain. This receptor was identified in a man between 18 and 29 years old in good health and CMV-seropositive. Input material: PBMCs. The CDR3 DNA reads as TGTGCCAGCAGCCTCCCGGGGTCGGGGCAGCCCCAGCATTTT. It specifies CASSLPGSGQPQHF.